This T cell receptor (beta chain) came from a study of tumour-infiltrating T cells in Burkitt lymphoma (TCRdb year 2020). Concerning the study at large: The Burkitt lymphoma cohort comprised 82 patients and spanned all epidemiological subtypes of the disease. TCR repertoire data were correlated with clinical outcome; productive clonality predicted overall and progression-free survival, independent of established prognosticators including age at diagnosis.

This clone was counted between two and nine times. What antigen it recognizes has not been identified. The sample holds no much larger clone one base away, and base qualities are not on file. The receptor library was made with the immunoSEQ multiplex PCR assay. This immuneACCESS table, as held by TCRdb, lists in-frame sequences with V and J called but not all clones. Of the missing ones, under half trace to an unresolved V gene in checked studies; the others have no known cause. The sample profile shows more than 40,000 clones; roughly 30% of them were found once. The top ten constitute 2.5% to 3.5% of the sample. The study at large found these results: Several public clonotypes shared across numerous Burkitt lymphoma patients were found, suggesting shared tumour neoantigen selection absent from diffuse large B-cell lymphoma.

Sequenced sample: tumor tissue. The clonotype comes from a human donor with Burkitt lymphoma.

The DNA reads TGTGCCAGCTTGCCTGCGGGGAGCACCGGGGAGCTGTTTTTT. Its coded protein is CASLPAGSTGELFF. The V and J segments used are TRBV6-5 and TRBJ2-2; TRBD2 might be the D gene, on 6 matching bases. CDR1 is given as MNHEY and CDR2 as SVGAGI, both from the germline V gene. The CDR3 spans 14 residues, from the cysteine through the phenylalanine. The retained sequence is limited to the CDR3, 42 bases, with the frame set at the first base. V loses 8 bases of germline sequence and J loses 4 bases, and the interval between the two ends is 14 bases.